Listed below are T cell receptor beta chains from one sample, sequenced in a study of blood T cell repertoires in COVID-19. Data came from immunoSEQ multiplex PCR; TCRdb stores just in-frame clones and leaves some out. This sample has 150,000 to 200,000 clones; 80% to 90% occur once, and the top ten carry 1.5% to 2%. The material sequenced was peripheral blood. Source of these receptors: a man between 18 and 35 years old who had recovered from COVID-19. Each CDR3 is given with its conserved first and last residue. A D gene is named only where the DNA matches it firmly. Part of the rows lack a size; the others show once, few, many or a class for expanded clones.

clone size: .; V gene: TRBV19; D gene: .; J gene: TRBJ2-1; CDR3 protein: CASSRGGSNEQFF; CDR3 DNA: TGTGCCAGTAGTCGTGGGGGGTCCAATGAGCAGTTCTTC
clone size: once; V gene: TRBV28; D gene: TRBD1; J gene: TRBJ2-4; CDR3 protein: CASSYTDRGNIQYF; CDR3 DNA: TGTGCCAGCAGTTACACGGACAGGGGAAACATTCAGTACTTC
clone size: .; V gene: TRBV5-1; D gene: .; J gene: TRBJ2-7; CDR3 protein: CASSRGTDGYEQYF; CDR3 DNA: TGCGCCAGCAGCCGCGGGACAGATGGCTACGAGCAGTACTTC
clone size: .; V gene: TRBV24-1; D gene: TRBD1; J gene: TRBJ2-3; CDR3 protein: CATRDRGTDTQYF; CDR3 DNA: TGTGCCACCAGGGACAGGGGAACAGATACGCAGTATTTT
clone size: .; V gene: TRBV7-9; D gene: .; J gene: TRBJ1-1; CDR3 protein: CASSLETNTEAFF; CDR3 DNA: TGTGCCAGCAGCTTAGAGACAAACACTGAAGCTTTCTTT
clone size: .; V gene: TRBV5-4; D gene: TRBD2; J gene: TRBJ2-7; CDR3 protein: CASSPGLAGDEQYF; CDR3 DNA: TGTGCCAGCAGCCCGGGACTAGCGGGAGACGAGCAGTACTTC
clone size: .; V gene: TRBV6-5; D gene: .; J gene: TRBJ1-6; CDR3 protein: CASSYEGDSNSPLHF; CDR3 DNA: TGTGCCAGCAGTTACGAGGGGGATTCTAATTCACCCCTCCACTTT
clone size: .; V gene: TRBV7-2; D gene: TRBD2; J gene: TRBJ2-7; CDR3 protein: CASSSTSVPGEQYF; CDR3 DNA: TGTGCCAGCAGCTCCACTAGCGTCCCAGGCGAGCAGTACTTC
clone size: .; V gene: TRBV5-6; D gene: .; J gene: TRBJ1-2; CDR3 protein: CASSFGTGSGYTF; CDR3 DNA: TGTGCCAGCAGCTTTGGTACAGGGTCTGGCTACACCTTC
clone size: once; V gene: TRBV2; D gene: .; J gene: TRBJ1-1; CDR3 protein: CASSEARRAFF; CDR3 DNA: TGTGCCAGCAGTGAAGCGCGTCGGGCTTTCTTT
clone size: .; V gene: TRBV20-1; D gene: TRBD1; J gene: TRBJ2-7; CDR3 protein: CSASLGQRKSYEQYF; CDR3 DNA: TGCAGTGCTAGTCTGGGACAGAGAAAATCCTACGAGCAGTACTTC
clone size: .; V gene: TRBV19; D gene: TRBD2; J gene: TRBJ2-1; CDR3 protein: CASSIGGTSSDEQFF; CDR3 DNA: TGTGCCAGTAGTATAGGCGGGACTAGCAGCGATGAGCAGTTCTTC
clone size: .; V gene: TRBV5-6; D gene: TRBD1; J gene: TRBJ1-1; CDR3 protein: CASRLNPDREGAFF; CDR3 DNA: TGTGCCAGCAGATTAAACCCAGACAGGGAAGGAGCTTTCTTT
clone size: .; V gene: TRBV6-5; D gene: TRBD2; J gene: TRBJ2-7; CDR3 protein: CASSYSGLAGLYEQYF; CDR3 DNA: TGTGCCAGCAGTTACTCGGGCCTAGCGGGACTCTACGAGCAGTACTTC
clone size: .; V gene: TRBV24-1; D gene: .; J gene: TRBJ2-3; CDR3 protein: CATSRAGHLITDTQYF; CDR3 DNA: TGTGCCACCAGCAGGGCAGGCCACCTCATAACAGATACGCAGTATTTT
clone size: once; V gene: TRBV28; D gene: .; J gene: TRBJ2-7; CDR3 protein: CASSAVGWGDSYEQYF; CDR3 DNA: TGTGCCAGCAGCGCCGTGGGGTGGGGGGACTCCTACGAGCAGTACTTC
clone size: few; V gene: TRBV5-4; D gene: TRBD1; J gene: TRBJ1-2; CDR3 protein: CASSSGQGINGYTF; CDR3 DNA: TGTGCCAGCAGCTCCGGACAGGGGATAAATGGCTACACCTTC
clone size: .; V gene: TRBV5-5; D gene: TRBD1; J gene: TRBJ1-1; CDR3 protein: CASSWGTGTRTEAFF; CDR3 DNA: TGTGCCAGCAGCTGGGGGACAGGGACAAGGACTGAAGCTTTCTTT
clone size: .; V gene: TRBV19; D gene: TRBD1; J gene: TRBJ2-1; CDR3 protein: CASSHGTGGNEQFF; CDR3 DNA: TGTGCCAGTAGTCATGGGACAGGTGGGAATGAGCAGTTCTTC
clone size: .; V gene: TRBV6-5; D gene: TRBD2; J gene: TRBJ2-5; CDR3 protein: CASSSLAGGQETQYF; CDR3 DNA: TGTGCCAGCAGTTCCCTAGCGGGAGGGCAAGAGACCCAGTACTTC
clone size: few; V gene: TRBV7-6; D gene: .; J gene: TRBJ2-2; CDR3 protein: CASSPLEGRTGELFF; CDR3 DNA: TGTGCCAGCAGCCCGTTAGAGGGCCGGACCGGGGAGCTGTTTTTT
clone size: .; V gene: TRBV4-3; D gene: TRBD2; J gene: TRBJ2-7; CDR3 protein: CASSLGLAENGYEQYF; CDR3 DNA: TGCGCCAGCAGCCTAGGACTAGCGGAGAACGGGTACGAGCAGTACTTC